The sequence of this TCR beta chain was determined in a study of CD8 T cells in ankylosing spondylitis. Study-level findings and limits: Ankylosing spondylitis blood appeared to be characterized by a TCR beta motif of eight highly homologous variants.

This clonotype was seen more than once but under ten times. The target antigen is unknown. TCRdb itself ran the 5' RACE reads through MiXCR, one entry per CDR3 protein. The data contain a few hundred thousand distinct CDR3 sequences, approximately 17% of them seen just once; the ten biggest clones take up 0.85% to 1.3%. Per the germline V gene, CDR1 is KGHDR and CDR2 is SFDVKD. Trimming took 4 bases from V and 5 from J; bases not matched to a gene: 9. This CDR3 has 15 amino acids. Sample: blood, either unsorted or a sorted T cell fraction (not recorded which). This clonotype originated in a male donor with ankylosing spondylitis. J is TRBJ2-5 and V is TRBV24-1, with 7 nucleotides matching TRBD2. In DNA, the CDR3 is TGTGCCACCAGTGACAGGGCCCAGGGAGGGGAGACCCAGTACTTC. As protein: CATSDRAQGGETQYF.